This T cell receptor beta chain was observed in a study of shared clonotypes between healthy human individuals. CD45RA-negative memory and CD45RA+ naive subsets were split from the CD4+ cells. Study results and caveats: Only a few donors were included, so the genetic and exposure-history diversity represented was limited.

Assay: immunoSEQ multiplex PCR; the TCRdb copy retains only in-frame clones and omits some. The sample records 1,500,000 or so clones, roughly 96% being singletons. This clone occurred a few times. The antigen remains undetermined. Sequenced material: naive CD4+ T cells sorted from blood. Subset specified: CD45RA+ positively selected. This TCR derives from a man aged 30-40 years in good health.

The CDR3 sequence: CASSLEPLYEQYF. In DNA, the CDR3 is TGTGCCAGCTCTCTAGAACCGCTCTACGAGCAGTACTTC. This rearrangement joins TRBV18 to TRBJ2-7; no reliable D call. This CDR3 has 13 amino acids. Trimming left V 6 bases short and J 3 bases short, with 12 bases between. Germline V gene lookup returns CDR1 KGHSH and CDR2 LQKENI.